This passage covers 32 T cell receptor beta chains from one sample sequenced in a study of cytomegalovirus exposure and HLA in healthy donors. The PCR employed 60 Vbeta primers together with 13 Jbeta primers. Using immunoSEQ multiplex PCR, the repertoire was profiled, and TCRdb retains in-frame clones only, with some absent. In the table there are about 130,000 clones, 60% to 80% of which are singletons. The sample comprised PBMCs. These receptors were obtained from a female donor in good health and CMV-seronegative.

The chain combines TRBV21-1 with TRBJ1-5; TRBD1, the table's D call, lacks a check against the DNA. TRBV21-1 is an annotated pseudogene. CDR3 size: 17 residues. This CDR3 reads CASSKALTDDPNQPQHF. DNA of the CDR3: TGTGCCAGCAGCAAAGCGCTTACAGACGACCCCAATCAGCCCCAGCATTTT.

This chain links TRBV18 with TRBJ2-7, with 10 bases lining up with TRBD2. Per germline, CDR1 KGHSH and CDR2 LQKENI. J lost 3 bases, V lost 2 bases, and 4 bases had no gene match. The CDR3 is made up of 15 amino acids. The CDR3 reads CASSPMASGSYEQYF. As DNA, the CDR3 is TGTGCCAGCTCACCAATGGCTAGCGGGAGCTACGAGCAGTACTTC.

This clone occurred a few times. The rearrangement uses TRBV19 and TRBJ1-5; D is undetermined. This CDR3 is built from 14 residues. The germline CDR1 and CDR2 sequences are LNHDA and SQIVND (reference sequence). Between the trimmed V and J ends, which lost 8 bases and 4 bases, there was a span of 15 bases. Here the CDR3 reads CASGGSTSNQPQHF. The CDR3 DNA reads TGTGCCAGTGGCGGCAGCACCTCTAATCAGCCCCAGCATTTT.

The genes are TRBV4-1 and TRBJ2-2, with 8 bases fitting TRBD1. V shed 3 bases, J shed 0 bases, and the junction held 0 bases outside the gene matches. This CDR3 contains 15 residues. The germline V gene encodes CDR1 MGHRA and CDR2 YSYEKL. As DNA, the CDR3 is TGCGCCAGCAGCCAGGACAGGGCGAACACCGGGGAGCTGTTTTTT. Its protein is CASSQDRANTGELFF.

On this clone: Other DNA sequences from this sample encode an identical CDR3 as well. The rearrangement uses TRBV5-1 and TRBJ2-7; 8 bases align to TRBD2. The CDR3 is 14 amino acids. The germline gives CDR1 SGHRS, CDR2 YFSETQ. V was pared by 1 base and J by 1 base, with 1 base of the junction left unmatched. The CDR3 nucleotides read TGCGCCAGCAGCTTGACTAGCGGATCCTACGAGCAGTACTTC. This encodes CASSLTSGSYEQYF.

The chain combines TRBV7-6 with TRBJ2-1; the D gene is possibly TRBD1 (6 bases). The V end was cut by 5 bases, the J end by 0 bases, with 14 bases between. Germline V gene data show CDR1 as SGHVS and CDR2 as FNYEAQ. The CDR3 runs to 16 residues. CDR3 protein: CASSPRQVSSYNEQFF. The CDR3, as DNA: TGTGCCAGCAGCCCCCGACAGGTCAGCTCCTACAATGAGCAGTTCTTC. The variable domain in full, with the rest retrieved from reference TRBV7-6 and TRBJ2-1, is GAGVSQSPRYKVTKRGQDVALRCDPISGHVSLYWYRQALGQGPEFLTYFNYEAQQDKSGLPNDRFSAERPEGSISTLTIQRTEQRDSAMYRCASSPRQVSSYNEQFFGPGTRLTVL.

The V and J genes are TRBV4-3 and TRBJ2-1; 8 nucleotides agree with TRBD2. Germline V gene lookup returns CDR1 LGHNA and CDR2 YSLEER. This CDR3 is 15 amino acids long. The V gene end was trimmed by 4 bases and the J gene end by 3 bases; junction bases not matched to a gene: 5. CDR3 DNA sequence: TGCGCCAGCAGCCTCGAGCGGGAGATCTACAATGAGCAGTTCTTC. Amino acids: CASSLEREIYNEQFF.

This clone was seen a single time. The chain combines TRBV9 with TRBJ1-1, with a weak D call TRBD1 (6 bases). CDR3 length: 14 residues. The V end was cut by 3 bases, the J end by 1 base, with 10 bases between. Germline V gives CDR1 SGDLS, CDR2 YYNGEE. CDR3 nucleotides: TGTGCCAGCAGCGAACGACAGGCGAACACTGAAGCTTTCTTT. Translating gives CASSERQANTEAFF.

This clone showed up just once. The V and J genes are TRBV4-1 and TRBJ2-7, with 9 bases aligning to TRBD1. This CDR3 has 15 amino acids. Trimming cost V 2 bases and J 7 bases; bases outside gene matches: 9. In germline, CDR1 is MGHRA, CDR2 YSYEKL. CDR3 coding DNA: TGCGCCAGCAGCCAACCCCGGGACAGGGCTGGTGAGCAGTACTTC. The encoded protein is CASSQPRDRAGEQYF.

J is TRBJ2-7 and V is TRBV27; 7 nucleotides match TRBD1. Germline CDR1 reads MNHEY; CDR2 reads SMNVEV (reference sequence). The CDR3 sequence is 14 residues long. V shed 5 bases and J 1 base; nucleotides not matched to a gene: 5. This CDR3 is CASSPGQLSYEQYF. Written as DNA, the CDR3 is TGTGCCAGCAGTCCGGGACAGCTGTCCTACGAGCAGTACTTC.

This chain uses TRBV30 with TRBJ2-5; 8 nucleotides match TRBD1. CDR3 size: 15 residues. The V gene's germline CDR1 is GTSNPN and CDR2 SVGIG (reference sequence). The trim removed 2 bases at V and 4 bases at J, leaving 9 bases unmatched. For the CDR3, the DNA is TGTGCCTGGAGTCATGGACAGGGATGGGGAGAGACCCAGTACTTC. Protein: CAWSHGQGWGETQYF.

Comment on this clone: One junction end does not reproduce the germline sequence, and a read error may be involved. The chain carries TRBV7-7 and TRBJ2-5; tentative D call: TRBD1 (6 bases). CDR1 is SSHAT and CDR2 is FNYEAQ in the germline V gene (reference sequence). This CDR3 contains 15 residues. The CDR3 loop reads CASSLLGQGIETQYF. The CDR3, as DNA: TGTGCTAGCAGCTTACTCGGGCAGGGGATTGAGACCCAGTACTTC.

This chain joins TRBV27 and TRBJ2-1, with 10 bases that match TRBD2. Trimming removed 6 bases from V and 4 bases from J; junction bases left unmatched: 3. Per germline, CDR1 MNHEY and CDR2 SMNVEV (reference sequence). The CDR3 loop spans 14 amino acids. For the CDR3, the DNA is TGTGCCAGCAGACTAGCGGGAAGGTACAATGAGCAGTTCTTC. Translating gives CASRLAGRYNEQFF.

The V gene is TRBV7-9, the J gene TRBJ1-4; tentatively, D is TRBD1 (5 bases). Germline assignment: CDR1 SEHNR and CDR2 FQNEAQ (reference sequence). Trimming removed 4 bases from V and 2 bases from J, with 11 bases in between. The length of the CDR3 is 15 residues. Written as DNA, the CDR3 is TGTGCCAGCAGCTGGGGGGGTCGTACTAATGAAAAACTGTTTTTT. Translating it yields CASSWGGRTNEKLFF.

The chain recombines TRBV28 with TRBJ1-2; 8 bases fit TRBD1. Germline CDR1 and CDR2: MDHEN and SYDVKM. V lost 4 bases and J lost 5; bases outside the gene matches: 15. This CDR3 contains 17 residues. CDR3 in DNA: TGTGCCAGCAGTTCCCCGGGACAGGCGTCCGCCCCTTATGGCTACACCTTC. Its translation is CASSSPGQASAPYGYTF.

The rearrangement links TRBV27 to TRBJ1-2, with D hard to call. V was trimmed by 3 bases and J by 7 bases, leaving 12 bases between them. The CDR3 length is 13 residues. The germline CDR1 and CDR2 sequences are MNHEY and SMNVEV (reference sequence). The CDR3: CASSFTKAGGYTF. The CDR3 DNA reads as TGTGCCAGCAGTTTTACTAAGGCGGGTGGCTACACCTTC.

The genes are TRBV5-1 and TRBJ2-7; TRBD2 aligns across 10 bases. Germline CDR1 reads SGHRS; CDR2 reads YFSETQ. The trim removed 0 bases at V and 4 bases at J, leaving 4 bases unmatched. The CDR3 covers 15 residues. The CDR3 DNA reads TGCGCCAGCAGCTTGGGTGCAGCGGGAGGGTACGAGCAGTACTTC. This encodes CASSLGAAGGYEQYF.

This clone was detected only once. Germline and junction disagree at one end, which may indicate a read error. This chain joins TRBV6-1 and TRBJ1-1, with TRBD1 as a possible D gene (6 bases). Germline CDR1 is MNHNS and CDR2 is SASEGT. This CDR3 contains 14 residues. The CDR3 region is CASRETGLNTEAFF. The DNA of the CDR3 is TGTGCCAGCCGTGAGACAGGACTGAACACTGAAGCTTTCTTT.

The chain employs TRBV7-2 and TRBJ2-3; D possibly corresponds to TRBD1 (5 bases). This CDR3 comprises 14 residues. Per the germline V gene, CDR1 is SGHTA and CDR2 is FQGNSA. Trimming removed 2 bases at V and 6 bases at J, with 12 bases between. DNA of the CDR3: TGTGCCAGCAGCTTATCAAGGGGTTCGGATACGCAGTATTTT. Translation gives CASSLSRGSDTQYF.

This rearrangement joins TRBV28 to TRBJ1-2; tentatively, D is TRBD1 (5 bases). Germline V gene lookup returns CDR1 MDHEN and CDR2 SYDVKM. Trimming stripped 7 bases from V and 0 bases from J, with 9 bases between. This CDR3 is 13 amino acids long. The CDR3 region is CASTGGANYGYTF. The CDR3 DNA sequence: TGTGCCAGCACGGGGGGAGCTAACTATGGCTACACCTTC.

In DNA form, the CDR3 reads TGTGCCAGCACTAAGGACAGGGAGAACACTGAAGCTTTCTTT. Residues: CASTKDRENTEAFF. The V gene is TRBV6-5, the J gene TRBJ1-1; the match to TRBD1 covers 8 bases. The CDR3 is 14 residues long. The V and J ends lost 7 bases and 1 base, in that order; junction bases with no gene match: 5. Germline V gene lookup returns CDR1 MNHEY and CDR2 SVGAGI.

This clone was seen a handful of times. This chain uses TRBV9 with TRBJ1-1; tentative D call: TRBD1 (6 bases). There are 14 residues in the CDR3. Between the trimmed V and J ends, which lost 4 bases and 1 base, there was a span of 11 bases. The V gene's germline CDR1 is SGDLS and CDR2 YYNGEE. This CDR3 is CASSPEQGNTEAFF. In nucleotides, the CDR3 is TGTGCCAGCAGCCCAGAACAGGGGAACACTGAAGCTTTCTTT.

This clone was found a few times. The chain joins TRBV7-2 to TRBJ2-3; possible D gene TRBD2, 7 bases. CDR1 is SGHTA, CDR2 FQGNSA, per germline. V was clipped by 6 bases and J by 6 bases, with 16 bases between them. The CDR3 spans 14 residues. The CDR3: CASRLGGAIDTQYF. CDR3 sequence (DNA): TGTGCCAGCAGATTGGGGGGGGCAATTGATACGCAGTATTTT.

CDR3 coding DNA: TGCGCCAGCAGCTTTAGTACGGGGACCAAAAACATTCAGTACTTC. Its protein is CASSFSTGTKNIQYF. The chain couples TRBV5-1 to TRBJ2-4; perhaps TRBD2 as D (5 bases). The germline V gene encodes CDR1 SGHRS and CDR2 YFSETQ. Trimming pared 2 bases from V and 2 bases from J, leaving 11 bases between. The CDR3 covers 15 residues.

The chain joins TRBV28 to TRBJ1-5; 10 bases map to TRBD1. Germline lookup yields CDR1 MDHEN and CDR2 SYDVKM. There are 17 residues in the CDR3. After removal of 6 bases from V and 3 bases from J, the junction contained 11 bases not matched to a gene. CDR3 protein: CASRDSWDRGSNQPQHF. In nucleotides, the CDR3 is TGTGCCAGCAGGGATTCGTGGGACAGGGGCTCCAATCAGCCCCAGCATTTT. Combining the CDR3 with reference TRBV28 and TRBJ1-5 gives the whole variable domain DVKVTQSSRYLVKRTGEKVFLECVQDMDHENMFWYRQDPGLGLRLIYFSYDVKMKEKGDIPEGYSVSREKKERFSLILESASTNQTSMYLCASRDSWDRGSNQPQHFGDGTRLSIL.

This clone was recorded a few times. The CDR3 region is CASSQVIREPNQPQHF. Written as DNA, the CDR3 is TGCGCCAGCAGCCAAGTAATCAGGGAACCTAATCAGCCCCAGCATTTT. The chain recombines TRBV4-1 with TRBJ1-5; maybe TRBD1 (5 bases). The CDR3 is made up of 16 amino acids. Germline V lookup: CDR1 MGHRA, CDR2 YSYEKL. Trimming cost V 1 base and J 4 bases, with 14 bases left between them.

The gene calls are TRBV2 and TRBJ2-2; 9 bases are shared with TRBD1. The CDR3 sequence is 15 residues long. Germline trimming cut 5 bases from V and 4 bases from J; bases unmatched to any gene: 5. Germline CDR1 is SNHLY and CDR2 is FYNNEI. The CDR3 DNA reads TGTGCCAGCAGTACGGGACAGGGAGGCACCGGGGAGCTGTTTTTT. Protein: CASSTGQGGTGELFF.

The chain employs TRBV19 and TRBJ1-5, with 9 bases aligning to TRBD1. The J segment lost 2 bases and the V segment lost 4 bases, leaving 6 bases of the junction unmatched. In germline, CDR1 is LNHDA, CDR2 SQIVND (reference sequence). The CDR3 has 16 residues. The CDR3 DNA sequence: TGTGCCAGTAGTAATACAGGGGGCTGGGGCAATCAGCCCCAGCATTTT. It specifies CASSNTGGWGNQPQHF.

The table lists this clone with a count of one. V usage is TRBV7-2 and J usage is TRBJ1-5; TRBD1 agrees at 8 bases. The CDR3 has 15 residues. The germline V gene encodes CDR1 SGHTA and CDR2 FQGNSA. V dropped 1 base and J dropped 5; count of bases not matched to a gene: 4. The chain's CDR3 is CASSLEAGGYQPQHF. DNA for the CDR3: TGTGCCAGCAGCTTAGAGGCAGGGGGCTATCAGCCCCAGCATTTT.

This clone came up once. This chain uses TRBV9 with TRBJ1-2; 8 bases map to TRBD1. V lost 1 base and J lost 2; bases outside the gene matches: 10. The CDR3 length is 17 residues. CDR1 and CDR2 from the germline V gene are SGDLS and YYNGEE. The CDR3 protein is CASSVLDREDPNYGYTF. For the CDR3, the DNA is TGTGCCAGCAGCGTACTGGACAGGGAGGATCCGAACTATGGCTACACCTTC.

The chain links TRBV30 to TRBJ1-2, with D maybe TRBD1 (5 bases). Germline CDR1 is GTSNPN and CDR2 is SVGIG (reference sequence). V shed 3 bases and J shed 6 bases, with 11 bases lying between them. There are 12 residues in the CDR3. CDR3 residues: CAWRGSGDGYTF. CDR3 sequence (DNA): TGTGCCTGGAGGGGGTCGGGGGATGGCTACACCTTC.

The chain combines TRBV4-2 with TRBJ1-1; perhaps TRBD1 as D (6 bases). The CDR3 sequence is 17 residues long. Germline CDR1 reads LGHNA; CDR2 reads YNFKEQ. V lost 0 bases, J lost 6 bases, and 20 bases lay in between. The CDR3 spells CASSQDRGSSLRAEAFF. CDR3 bases: TGTGCCAGCAGCCAAGATAGGGGGTCTTCATTAAGGGCTGAAGCTTTCTTT.